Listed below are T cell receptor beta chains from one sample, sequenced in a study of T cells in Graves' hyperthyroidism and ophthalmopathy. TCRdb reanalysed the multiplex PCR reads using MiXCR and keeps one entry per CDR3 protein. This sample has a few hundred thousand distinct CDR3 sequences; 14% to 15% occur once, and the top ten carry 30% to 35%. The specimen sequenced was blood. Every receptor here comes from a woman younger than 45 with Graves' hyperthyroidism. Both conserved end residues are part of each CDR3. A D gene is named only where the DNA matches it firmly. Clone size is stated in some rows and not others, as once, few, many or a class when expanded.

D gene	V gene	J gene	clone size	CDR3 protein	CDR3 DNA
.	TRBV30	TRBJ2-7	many	CAWSVPGGLAAYEQYF	TGTGCCTGGAGTGTCCCGGGGGGCCTGGCGGCGTACGAGCAGTACTTC
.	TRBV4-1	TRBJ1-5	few	CASSQGTGLKQPQHF	TGCGCCAGCAGCCAAGGAACAGGGCTAAAGCAGCCCCAGCATTTT
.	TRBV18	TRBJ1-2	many	CASSPRRDGVPYGYTF	TGTGCCAGCTCCCCGAGACGGGACGGGGTCCCCTATGGCTACACCTTC
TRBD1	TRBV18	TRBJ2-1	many	CASSLGQGGYNEQFF	TGTGCCAGCTCGCTCGGACAGGGTGGCTACAATGAGCAGTTCTTC
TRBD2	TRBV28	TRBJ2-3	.	CASSVAGGSNTQYF	TGTGCCAGCAGTGTAGCGGGAGGTTCGAATACGCAGTATTTT
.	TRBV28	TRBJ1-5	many	CASSLSMGNQPQHF	TGTGCCAGCAGTTTGTCAATGGGCAATCAGCCCCAGCATTTT
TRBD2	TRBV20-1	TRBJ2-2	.	CPCREGAGELFF	TGCCCTTGTCGGGAGGGAGCCGGGGAGCTGTTTTTT
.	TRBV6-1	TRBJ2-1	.	CASSHPGPHEEQFF	TGTGCCAGCAGTCACCCGGGACCCCATGAGGAGCAGTTCTTC
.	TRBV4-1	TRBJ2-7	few	CASVQGYYEQYF	TGCGCCAGCGTGCAGGGGTACTACGAGCAGTACTTC
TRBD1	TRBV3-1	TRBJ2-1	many	CASSQRGTGRRNEQFF	TGTGCCAGCAGCCAACGGGGGACAGGGAGGCGCAATGAGCAGTTCTTC
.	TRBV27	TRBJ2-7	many	CASSLNYGMVEQYF	TGTGCCAGCAGTTTGAACTACGGAATGGTCGAGCAGTACTTC
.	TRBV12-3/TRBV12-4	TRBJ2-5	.	CASSPWQEQETQYF	TGTGCCAGCAGCCCCTGGCAGGAACAAGAGACCCAGTACTTC
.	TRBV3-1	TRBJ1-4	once	CASSQAPPGGTGEKLFF	TGTGCCAGCAGCCAAGCCCCACCCGGTGGGACGGGAGAAAAACTGTTTTTT
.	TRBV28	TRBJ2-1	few	CASSSGRREQFF	TGTGCCAGCAGCTCGGGAAGGAGGGAGCAGTTCTTC
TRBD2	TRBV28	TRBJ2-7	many	CASTSGKYEQYF	TGTGCCAGCACTAGCGGGAAATACGAGCAGTACTTC
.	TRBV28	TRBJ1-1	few	CASTTGGGENTEAFF	TGTGCCAGCACCACGGGGGGGGGCGAGAACACTGAAGCTTTCTTT
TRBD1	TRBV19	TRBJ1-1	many	CASSSGQLNTEAFF	TGCGCCAGCAGCTCGGGACAGTTGAACACTGAAGCTTTCTTT
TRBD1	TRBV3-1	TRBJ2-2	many	CASSQGTGGSTGELFF	TGTGCCAGCAGCCAAGGAACAGGGGGGAGCACCGGGGAGCTGTTTTTT
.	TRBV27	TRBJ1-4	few	CASSRESSSGLRTNEKLFF	TGTGCCAGCTCCCGGGAATCGTCCTCGGGACTCCGGACTAATGAAAAACTGTTTTTT
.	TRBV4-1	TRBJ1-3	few	CASSQPARGGGNTIYF	TGCGCCAGCAGCCAGCCCGCCAGGGGAGGTGGAAACACCATATATTTT
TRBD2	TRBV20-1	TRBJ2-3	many	CSARRLAGGTDTQYF	TGCAGTGCTAGGCGGCTAGCGGGAGGTACAGATACGCAGTATTTT
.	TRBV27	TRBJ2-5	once	CASSLTGVVGLETQYF	TGTGCCAGCAGTTTAACGGGGGTCGTGGGTCTTGAGACCCAGTACTTC
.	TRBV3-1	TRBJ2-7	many	CASSVSGTIYSYEQYF	TGTGCCAGCAGCGTTTCCGGGACAATCTACTCCTACGAGCAGTACTTC
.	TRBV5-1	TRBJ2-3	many	CASSYDSRDTQYF	TGCGCCAGCAGCTATGACTCCAGAGATACGCAGTATTTT
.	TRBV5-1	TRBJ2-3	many	CASSLEGTSTDTQYF	TGTGCCAGCAGCTTGGAGGGAACGAGCACAGATACGCAGTATTTT
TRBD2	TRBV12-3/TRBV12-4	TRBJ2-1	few	CASSFPLGGSSYNEQFF	TGTGCCAGCAGTTTTCCTCTGGGCGGGAGTTCCTACAATGAGCAGTTCTTC
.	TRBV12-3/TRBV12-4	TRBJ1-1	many	CASSGRGTMNTEAFF	TGTGCCAGCTCGGGGAGGGGGACCATGAACACTGAAGCTTTCTTT
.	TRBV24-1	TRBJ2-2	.	CATSDLPRGEGVLTNTGELFF	TGTGCCACCAGTGATTTGCCTCGGGGTGAGGGGGTTCTGACGAACACCGGGGAGCTGTTTTTT
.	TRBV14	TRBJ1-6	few	CASSQGQYNSPLHF	TGTGCCAGCAGCCAAGGACAGTATAATTCACCCCTCCACTTT
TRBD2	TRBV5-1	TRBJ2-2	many	CASSSNPGLAPGELFF	TGCGCCAGCAGCTCGAATCCGGGACTAGCCCCCGGGGAGCTGTTTTTT
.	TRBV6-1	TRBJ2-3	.	CASSGERFRTDTQYF	TGTGCCAGCAGTGGGGAGAGGTTTCGCACAGATACGCAGTATTTT
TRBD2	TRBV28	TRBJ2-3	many	CASSPAPLLAGGTDTQYF	TGTGCCAGCAGTCCGGCCCCCTTACTAGCGGGAGGGACAGATACGCAGTATTTT
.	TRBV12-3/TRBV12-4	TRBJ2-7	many	CASSPRTASYEQYF	TGTGCCAGCAGTCCCCGGACTGCCTCCTACGAGCAGTACTTC
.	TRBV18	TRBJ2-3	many	CASSPPYSWGLTDTQYF	TGTGCCAGCTCACCACCATACAGTTGGGGTCTGACAGATACGCAGTATTTT
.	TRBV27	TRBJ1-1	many	CASSLSGRTEAFF	TGTGCCAGCAGTTTATCAGGGAGAACTGAAGCTTTCTTT
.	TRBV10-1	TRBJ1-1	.	CASRNQESTEAFF	TGCGCCAGCCGAAACCAGGAGAGCACTGAAGCTTTCTTT
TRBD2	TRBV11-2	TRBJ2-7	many	CASGTMGLGVSYEQYF	TGTGCCAGCGGCACGATGGGACTAGGCGTTTCCTACGAGCAGTACTTC
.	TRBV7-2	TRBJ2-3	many	CASTQGAGPGDTQYF	TGTGCCAGCACCCAAGGGGCGGGACCCGGGGATACGCAGTATTTT
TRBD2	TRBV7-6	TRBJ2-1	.	CASSSSGNTYNEQFF	TGTGCCAGCAGCTCCAGCGGGAACACCTACAATGAGCAGTTCTTC
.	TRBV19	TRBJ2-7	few	CASTPQARAHQPYEQYF	TGTGCCAGCACCCCTCAAGCCAGGGCACACCAACCCTACGAGCAGTACTTC
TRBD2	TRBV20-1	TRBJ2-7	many	CSARSGSRDYEQYF	TGCAGTGCTAGGAGCGGGAGTCGGGACTACGAGCAGTACTTC
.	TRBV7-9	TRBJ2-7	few	CASSLGTGTKGEQYF	TGTGCCAGCAGCTTGGGCACCGGGACAAAAGGCGAGCAGTACTTC
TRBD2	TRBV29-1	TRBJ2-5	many	CSVEDGGGRGETQYF	TGCAGCGTTGAAGATGGTGGCGGGAGGGGGGAGACCCAGTACTTC
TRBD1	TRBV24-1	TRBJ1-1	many	CATSDGTGGRNTEAFF	TGTGCCACCAGTGATGGGACAGGGGGCAGGAACACTGAAGCTTTCTTT
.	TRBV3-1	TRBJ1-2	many	CASSPTDGYGYTF	TGTGCCAGCAGCCCGACAGACGGCTATGGCTACACCTTC
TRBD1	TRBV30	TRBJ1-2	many	CAWRGKGTGGRLSYGYTF	TGTGCCTGGAGGGGGAAAGGGACAGGGGGCCGTCTTAGCTATGGCTACACCTTC
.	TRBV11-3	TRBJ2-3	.	CASSLAGVGGTDTQYF	TGTGCCAGCAGCTTAGCGGGAGTTGGGGGCACAGATACGCAGTATTTT
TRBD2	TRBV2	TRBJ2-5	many	CASSGGRAGLETQYF	TGTGCCAGCAGCGGCGGGAGGGCCGGTCTGGAGACCCAGTACTTC
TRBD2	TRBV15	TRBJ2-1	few	CATSGTSRTYNEQFF	TGTGCCACCAGCGGGACTAGTCGTACGTACAATGAGCAGTTCTTC
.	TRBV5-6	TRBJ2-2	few	CASSLFRRNTGELFF	TGTGCCAGCAGCTTGTTTAGAAGGAACACCGGGGAGCTGTTTTTT
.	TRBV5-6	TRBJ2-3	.	CASSLVAGKLDTQYF	TGTGCCAGCAGCTTGGTGGCAGGGAAATTGGATACGCAGTATTTT
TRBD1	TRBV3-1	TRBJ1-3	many	CASSQQTGGNTIYF	TGTGCCAGCAGCCAACAGACAGGGGGAAACACCATATATTTT
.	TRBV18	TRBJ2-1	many	CASSSLAQSYNEQFF	TGTGCCAGCTCATCTCTAGCGCAGTCCTACAATGAGCAGTTCTTC
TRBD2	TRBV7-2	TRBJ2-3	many	CASSPGLANTDTQYF	TGTGCCAGCAGCCCAGGACTAGCGAACACAGATACGCAGTATTTT
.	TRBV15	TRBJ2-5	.	CATSDPGGPKETQYF	TGTGCCACCAGCGACCCCGGGGGGCCGAAGGAGACCCAGTACTTC